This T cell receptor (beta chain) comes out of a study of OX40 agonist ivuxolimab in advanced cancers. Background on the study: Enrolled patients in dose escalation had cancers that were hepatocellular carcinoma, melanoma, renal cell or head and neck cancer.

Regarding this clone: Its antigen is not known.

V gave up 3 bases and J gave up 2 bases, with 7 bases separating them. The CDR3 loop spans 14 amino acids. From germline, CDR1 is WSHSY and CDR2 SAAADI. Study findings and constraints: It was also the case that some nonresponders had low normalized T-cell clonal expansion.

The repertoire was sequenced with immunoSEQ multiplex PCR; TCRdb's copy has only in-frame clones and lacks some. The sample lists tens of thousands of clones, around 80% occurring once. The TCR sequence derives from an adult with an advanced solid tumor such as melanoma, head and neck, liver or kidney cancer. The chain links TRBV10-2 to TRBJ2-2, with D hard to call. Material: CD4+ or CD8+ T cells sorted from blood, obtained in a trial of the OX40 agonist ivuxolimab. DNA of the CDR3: TGCGCCAGCAGTGAAGGCAGAAACACCGGGGAGCTGTTTTTT. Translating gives CASSEGRNTGELFF.